This TCR beta chain came from a study of shared clonotypes between healthy human individuals. Overall study: Sampling drew on donors who were a couple of women and a few men aged 18 to 49. Three plates each covered CD4 naive and memory; CD8 naive two, CD8 memory one.

Whole-study results and caveats: Only a few donors were included, so the genetic and exposure-history diversity represented was limited. Larger estimated richness was generally recorded for naive subsets relative to memory subsets.

Of note for this clone: Its antigen is undetermined.

The assay was immunoSEQ multiplex PCR, and TCRdb's table has in-frame clones only and misses some. The profile shows about 2 million clones, 85% to 95% of them singletons. CDR1 is SGHTA, CDR2 FQGTGA, per germline. The CDR3 has 17 residues. The V segment lost 5 bases and the J segment 2 bases; nucleotides outside the gene matches: 9. The specimen was naive CD4+ T cells sorted from blood. Subset described: CD45RA+ positively selected. The chain joins TRBV7-3 to TRBJ2-6; 7 bases map to TRBD1. The clonotype was recovered from a man aged 18 to 29 in good health. The CDR3 spells CASSPWGDRAGANVLTF. The CDR3 DNA reads TGTGCCAGCAGCCCCTGGGGTGACAGGGCTGGGGCCAACGTCCTGACTTTC.